This TCR beta chain was observed in a study of OX40 agonist ivuxolimab in advanced cancers. Across the whole study: A diagnosis of hepatocellular carcinoma, melanoma, renal cell or head and neck cancer was present in dose-escalation patients. Study-level findings and limits: Which antigen the expanded peripheral T cells recognized is unknown. Partial responders receiving 0.1-3.0 mg/kg showed among the lowest clonal expansion.

Sequencing was performed with immunoSEQ multiplex PCR; in TCRdb, only in-frame clones are kept and a portion is missing. The sample shows tens of thousands of clones, approximately 77% of them seen only once. Patients were ruled out by autoimmune disease history or systemic immunosuppression. On this clone itself: The antigen is undetermined.

V dropped 10 bases and J dropped 3 bases, with 13 bases sitting between them. CDR1 is MDHEN and CDR2 is SYDVKM in the germline V gene. The length of the CDR3 is 13 residues. The TCR sequence derives from an adult with an advanced solid tumor such as melanoma, head and neck, liver or kidney cancer. J is TRBJ1-5 and V is TRBV28; possible D gene TRBD1, 5 bases. The sequencing here drew on CD4+ or CD8+ T cells sorted from blood, taken in a trial of the OX40 agonist ivuxolimab. CDR3: CAIQDRFNQPQHF. Here the CDR3 DNA reads TGTGCCATCCAAGACAGATTCAATCAGCCCCAGCATTTT.